The rows below give T cell receptor beta chains drawn from one sample of a study of siplizumab effects on memory and regulatory T cells. Here immunoSEQ multiplex PCR was the method, and the copy in TCRdb shows in-frame clones only, minus some. This sample carries over 60,000 clones, about 89% of them seen once, and the ten largest clones take approximately 28%. Sequencing used CD8+ T cells sorted from blood. Receptors originate from a human donor in good health. The conserved cysteine and the conserved F or W are not part of the CDR3 here.

V: TRBV11-2; J: TRBJ1-1; CDR3: ASSLEGWNTEAF
V: TRBV2; J: TRBJ1-1; CDR3: ASTQGRDTEAF
V: TRBV18; J: TRBJ2-3; CDR3: ASSPDTQY
V: TRBV7-9; J: TRBJ1-5; CDR3: ASSLSLGERGLEPQH
V: TRBV19; J: TRBJ2-5; CDR3: ASSIGTGETQY
V: TRBV6-5; J: TRBJ1-1; CDR3: ASRRDRATEAF
V: TRBV9; J: TRBJ2-1; CDR3: ASSASTSGGIYNEQF
V: TRBV7-6; J: TRBJ1-1; CDR3: ASSLAEGLNTEAF
V: TRBV4-2; J: TRBJ2-7; CDR3: ASSLSPGGGGHEQY
V: TRBV9; J: TRBJ2-2; CDR3: ASSPHRGIDTGELF
V: TRBV2; J: TRBJ1-4; CDR3: ASSGPGNGATNEKLF
V: TRBV11-3; J: TRBJ2-7; CDR3: ASSLGAGSGYEQY
V: TRBV11-2; J: TRBJ2-2; CDR3: ASSLWGGGTGELF
V: TRBV5-4; J: TRBJ2-4; CDR3: ASSDQGLAKNIQY
V: TRBV7-9; J: TRBJ2-7; CDR3: ASSKGTSGYEQY
V: TRBV27; J: TRBJ2-2; CDR3: ASSFAQGAFAGELF
V: TRBV7-8; J: TRBJ2-1; CDR3: ASSATSVAYNEQF
V: TRBV28; J: TRBJ1-2; CDR3: ASRDPTHPSNYGYT
V: TRBV10-2; J: TRBJ1-1; CDR3: ASSRTGVTF
V: TRBV5-4; J: TRBJ2-1; CDR3: ASSLVAGENNEQF
V: TRBV19; J: TRBJ2-3; CDR3: ASSVWVGQASTDTQY
V: TRBV21-1; J: TRBJ2-3; CDR3: ASGDRETDTQY
V: TRBV5-5; J: TRBJ1-1; CDR3: ASSPVLTIEAF
V: TRBV5-1; J: TRBJ2-2; CDR3: ASSLNVQILGSGELF
V: TRBV27; J: TRBJ1-1; CDR3: ASSAGQGRYTEAF
V: TRBV27; J: TRBJ2-5; CDR3: ASSLSIAGPGTQY
V: TRBV19; J: TRBJ1-1; CDR3: ASSILVVINGGVNTEAF
V: TRBV6-4; J: TRBJ2-1; CDR3: ASSVSLAVDEQF
V: TRBV5-4; J: TRBJ2-7; CDR3: ASSLGTGAYEQY
V: TRBV5-6; J: TRBJ2-7; CDR3: ASKLAGQIYEQY
V: TRBV9; J: TRBJ2-1; CDR3: ASSFEGSYNEQF
V: TRBV5-6; J: TRBJ1-3; CDR3: ASTIGTVSGNTIY
V: TRBV4-1; J: TRBJ2-3; CDR3: ASSHASGPSTDTQY
V: TRBV27; J: TRBJ1-2; CDR3: ASSGPRGGYT
V: TRBV25-1; J: TRBJ2-4; CDR3: ASSPLQGGTI
V: TRBV7-2; J: TRBJ2-7; CDR3: ASSYRGRFNEQY
V: TRBV19; J: TRBJ1-3; CDR3: ASSILQGFSGNTIY
V: TRBV19; J: TRBJ2-7; CDR3: ASSIGTGGYEQY
V: TRBV9; J: TRBJ2-6; CDR3: ASSVSGANVLT
V: TRBV9; J: TRBJ2-4; CDR3: ASSVVRPRGDKNIQY
V: TRBV9; J: TRBJ2-7; CDR3: ASSNSGTGNDEQY
V: TRBV27; J: TRBJ2-1; CDR3: ASSSRTSASNEQF
V: TRBV7-8; J: TRBJ2-3; CDR3: ASSLDRVSGLLRTQY
V: TRBV6-5; J: TRBJ2-5; CDR3: ASSIAGGLETQY
V: TRBV9; J: TRBJ2-1; CDR3: ASSGQPGTLNEQF
V: TRBV7-9; J: TRBJ2-1; CDR3: ASSLEGGIYNEQF
V: TRBV5-1; J: TRBJ2-6; CDR3: ASSPIFRGRHSGANVLT